A selection of T cell receptor beta chains follows, all from one sample in a study of T-cell memory formation after mild COVID-19. TCRdb re-derived calls from the 5' RACE reads in MiXCR, one entry per CDR3 protein. The sample contains tens of thousands of distinct CDR3 sequences, approximately 15% of which appear only once. Sequencing was done on a sample of PBMCs or a T cell subset sorted from them (not recorded which). Receptor source: an adult woman who had mild COVID-19 (a few samples of this study predate the infection). Cell type and time point are not known. Each CDR3 is given with its conserved first and last residue. Each record gives: J gene, V gene, clone size, D gene, CDR3 protein, CDR3 DNA. D genes are given only for firm matches. Size tells how often a clone was seen (once, few, many) or the class of an expanded clone, and some rows leave it out.

TRBJ2-5 | TRBV29-1 | . | . | CSARLGAEEGQYF | TGCAGCGCCAGACTAGGGGCTGAAGAAGGCCAGTACTTC
TRBJ2-1 | TRBV12-3/TRBV12-4 | many | TRBD2 | CASSPGTSGVNEQFF | TGTGCCAGCAGTCCCGGGACTAGCGGGGTCAATGAGCAGTTCTTC
TRBJ2-1 | TRBV30 | . | . | CAWRGRSYNEQFF | TGTGCCTGGAGAGGGCGATCTTACAATGAGCAGTTCTTC
TRBJ1-5 | TRBV6-6 | . | . | CASSSQYRDSDQPQHF | TGTGCCAGCAGTTCACAATACCGGGACTCCGATCAGCCCCAGCATTTT
TRBJ2-1 | TRBV29-1 | few | TRBD2 | CSVEDWTGLAGGREQFF | TGCAGCGTTGAAGATTGGACGGGACTAGCGGGAGGACGGGAGCAGTTCTTC
TRBJ2-3 | TRBV7-8 | . | TRBD2 | CASSLEGGSADTQYF | TGTGCCAGCAGCTTAGAGGGCGGGAGCGCCGATACGCAGTATTTT
TRBJ2-7 | TRBV5-5 | few | TRBD1 | CASSWDRGFAYEQYF | TGTGCCAGCAGCTGGGACAGGGGATTCGCCTACGAGCAGTACTTC
TRBJ1-4 | TRBV30 | . | TRBD1 | CAWSEGQGVEKLFF | TGTGCCTGGAGTGAAGGGCAGGGGGTGGAAAAACTGTTTTTT
TRBJ2-7 | TRBV5-6 | . | TRBD1 | CASSSTGISYEQYF | TGTGCCAGCAGCTCGACAGGGATCTCCTACGAGCAGTACTTC
TRBJ1-2 | TRBV7-9 | . | . | CASSLDWIPTSNYGYTF | TGTGCCAGCAGCTTAGATTGGATACCCACCTCTAACTATGGCTACACCTTC
TRBJ2-1 | TRBV7-9 | . | . | CASSNLRGGNEQFF | TGTGCCAGCAGCAATCTTAGGGGGGGGAATGAGCAGTTCTTC
TRBJ2-5 | TRBV4-2 | . | TRBD1 | CASSQTRGQVEMSQYF | TGTGCCAGCAGCCAAACCCGCGGACAGGTCGAGATGTCCCAGTACTTC
TRBJ2-5 | TRBV7-9 | . | . | CASSLGTETQYF | TGTGCCAGCAGCTTAGGCACGGAGACCCAGTACTTC
TRBJ2-1 | TRBV5-6 | . | . | CASSPDRSWGNEQFF | TGTGCCAGCAGCCCCGACAGGTCGTGGGGCAATGAGCAGTTCTTC
TRBJ2-1 | TRBV19 | . | . | CASSIGEGTYNEQFF | TGTGCCAGTAGTATAGGTGAAGGGACCTACAATGAGCAGTTCTTC
TRBJ2-2 | TRBV19 | . | . | CASSPTAAGGELFF | TGTGCCAGTAGCCCCACTGCTGCGGGCGGGGAGCTGTTTTTT
TRBJ2-3 | TRBV7-3 | few | TRBD2 | CASSLAAGTSTTDTQYF | TGTGCCAGCAGCTTAGCGGCCGGGACTAGCACCACAGATACGCAGTATTTT
TRBJ1-2 | TRBV27 | . | . | CASSLSRVDGYTF | TGTGCCAGCAGTTTAAGCAGGGTTGATGGCTACACCTTC
TRBJ2-1 | TRBV7-2 | few | . | CASSFRVTGRNEQFF | TGTGCCAGCAGCTTTAGGGTAACGGGTAGAAATGAGCAGTTCTTC
TRBJ2-3 | TRBV21-1 | . | . | CASSKALAQHTQYF | TGTGCCAGCAGCAAAGCACTAGCTCAACATACGCAGTATTTT
TRBJ2-3 | TRBV27 | few | . | CASRPSNGGLGDTQYF | TGTGCCAGCAGACCAAGTAATGGGGGGCTTGGAGATACGCAGTATTTT
TRBJ1-2 | TRBV29-1 | . | . | CSVEPGNRIDYGYTF | TGCAGCGTTGAACCGGGAAATAGGATTGACTATGGCTACACCTTC
TRBJ2-5 | TRBV9 | few | . | CASSPENGGETQYF | TGTGCCAGCAGTCCTGAGAATGGGGGAGAGACCCAGTACTTC
TRBJ2-1 | TRBV12-3/TRBV12-4 | . | TRBD2 | CASSNPGTSSYNEQFF | TGTGCCAGCAGTAATCCCGGGACTAGCTCCTACAATGAGCAGTTCTTC
TRBJ2-7 | TRBV9 | . | . | CASSPALASYEQYF | TGTGCCAGCAGCCCAGCTCTGGCCTCCTACGAGCAGTACTTC
TRBJ2-2 | TRBV15 | . | . | CATSGPGWNTGELFF | TGTGCCACCAGCGGGCCGGGGTGGAACACCGGGGAGCTGTTTTTT
TRBJ2-5 | TRBV7-3 | . | TRBD2 | CASSPGLAGGLLGKETQYF | TGTGCCAGCAGTCCGGGACTAGCGGGGGGGCTACTCGGGAAAGAGACCCAGTACTTC
TRBJ1-1 | TRBV7-9 | . | . | CASSLEQNTEAFF | TGTGCCAGCAGCTTAGAACAGAACACTGAAGCTTTCTTT
TRBJ2-3 | TRBV30 | few | TRBD2 | CAWSGASGKDTQYF | TGTGCCTGGAGTGGGGCTAGCGGGAAGGATACGCAGTATTTT
TRBJ1-1 | TRBV20-1 | few | . | CSANLDTEAFF | TGCAGTGCTAACTTAGACACTGAAGCTTTCTTT
TRBJ2-3 | TRBV7-6 | few | . | CASSLVRLADTQYF | TGTGCCAGCAGCTTAGTCCGCCTTGCAGATACGCAGTATTTT
TRBJ2-7 | TRBV11-2 | . | . | CASSLGASIHEQYF | TGTGCCAGCAGCTTAGGGGCTAGCATCCACGAGCAGTACTTC
TRBJ2-7 | TRBV25-1 | . | . | CASSDGSGPDEQYF | TGTGCCAGCAGTGACGGGTCTGGGCCAGACGAGCAGTACTTC
TRBJ2-1 | TRBV7-9 | many | TRBD1 | CASSPRQGQSYNEQFF | TGTGCCAGCAGCCCAAGACAGGGTCAGTCCTACAATGAGCAGTTCTTC
TRBJ2-7 | TRBV6-6 | once | . | CASSNPGSSYEQYF | TGTGCCAGCAGTAACCCCGGGAGCTCCTACGAGCAGTACTTC
TRBJ2-1 | TRBV29-1 | few | . | CSAQGGLGFNEQFF | TGCAGCGCGCAAGGGGGACTGGGCTTCAATGAGCAGTTCTTC
TRBJ1-1 | TRBV7-6 | . | . | CASSLEPRGDTEAFF | TGTGCCAGCAGCTTAGAACCCAGGGGAGACACTGAAGCTTTCTTT
TRBJ2-2 | TRBV24-1 | . | . | CATSLGQINTGELFF | TGTGCCACCAGCCTTGGACAGATCAACACCGGGGAGCTGTTTTTT
TRBJ1-5 | TRBV10-2 | few | . | CASAGRGNQPQHF | TGCGCCAGCGCCGGCAGGGGAAATCAGCCCCAGCATTTT
TRBJ2-1 | TRBV7-8 | many | . | CASSVEGDSPEQFF | TGTGCCAGCAGCGTGGAGGGAGACTCCCCTGAGCAGTTCTTC
TRBJ2-7 | TRBV12-3/TRBV12-4 | few | . | CASSSSTGGMLYEQYF | TGTGCCAGCAGTTCTTCTACAGGTGGGATGTTGTACGAGCAGTACTTC
TRBJ2-2 | TRBV6-2/TRBV6-3 | few | TRBD1 | CASSDGTGNTGELFF | TGTGCCAGCAGTGACGGGACAGGGAACACCGGGGAGCTGTTTTTT
TRBJ2-7 | TRBV5-4 | many | . | CASSTDITYEQYF | TGTGCCAGCAGCACGGATATAACCTACGAGCAGTACTTC
TRBJ2-7 | TRBV20-1 | . | TRBD1 | CSARRPGQDYEQYF | TGCAGTGCTAGAAGACCTGGACAGGACTACGAGCAGTACTTC
TRBJ2-1 | TRBV4-1 | . | TRBD2 | CASSHLSGGYWNEQFF | TGCGCCAGCAGCCATCTTAGCGGGGGATACTGGAATGAGCAGTTCTTC
TRBJ1-1 | TRBV7-6 | few | TRBD1 | CASSLARGDTEAFF | TGTGCCAGCAGCTTAGCCAGGGGGGACACTGAAGCTTTCTTT
TRBJ2-5 | TRBV27 | . | . | CASRPTLGGITETQYF | TGTGCCAGCAGACCCACCCTCGGAGGGATTACGGAGACCCAGTACTTC
TRBJ2-3 | TRBV6-5 | . | TRBD1 | CASSYSNPGQPTDAQYF | TGTGCCAGCAGTTACTCAAATCCGGGACAGCCCACAGATGCGCAGTATTTT
TRBJ2-7 | TRBV18 | few | . | CASSPGYYEQYF | TGTGCCAGCTCACCAGGGTACTACGAGCAGTACTTC
TRBJ2-1 | TRBV12-3/TRBV12-4 | few | TRBD2 | CASSFGAAGTNNEQFF | TGTGCCAGCAGTTTTGGGGCAGCGGGAACAAACAATGAGCAGTTCTTC
TRBJ2-7 | TRBV4-1 | . | TRBD2 | CASSQGAGGPYEQYF | TGCGCCAGCAGCCAAGGAGCGGGGGGACCCTACGAGCAGTACTTC
TRBJ2-1 | TRBV5-1 | many | TRBD2 | CASSATGLVDEQFF | TGCGCCAGCAGCGCCACTGGACTAGTCGATGAGCAGTTCTTC
TRBJ1-4 | TRBV7-8 | . | TRBD1 | CASSPYRDSDNEKLFF | TGTGCCAGCAGCCCCTACCGGGACAGTGATAATGAAAAACTGTTTTTT
TRBJ2-3 | TRBV9 | few | TRBD2 | CASSPARGREAHTDTQYF | TGTGCCAGCAGCCCCGCTCGAGGGCGGGAGGCCCACACAGATACGCAGTATTTT
TRBJ1-2 | TRBV20-1 | . | TRBD1 | CSARNRGYGYTF | TGCAGTGCTAGAAACAGGGGATATGGCTACACCTTC
TRBJ2-5 | TRBV20-1 | many | . | CSARQGRGQETQYF | TGCAGTGCTAGACAGGGGAGGGGGCAAGAGACCCAGTACTTC
TRBJ2-1 | TRBV20-1 | . | TRBD2 | CSAPHNRLAGDSYNEQFF | TGCAGTGCTCCCCATAACCGACTAGCGGGAGACTCCTACAATGAGCAGTTCTTC
TRBJ2-2 | TRBV2 | few | TRBD1 | CASTNPGQGNTGELFF | TGTGCCAGCACCAATCCGGGACAGGGGAACACCGGGGAGCTGTTTTTT
TRBJ2-7 | TRBV7-9 | . | TRBD2 | CASSLALGTSYEQYF | TGTGCCAGCAGCTTAGCGCTCGGGACTAGCTACGAGCAGTACTTC
TRBJ2-7 | TRBV7-9 | few | TRBD2 | CASSSGTSDEQYF | TGTGCCAGCAGCTCAGGGACTAGTGACGAGCAGTACTTC